The 4 T cell receptor beta chains reported below all come from one sample, sequenced in a study of shared T cell receptors in the human thymus. The method was immunoSEQ multiplex PCR; TCRdb's version includes in-frame clones alone and lacks a portion of them. The top ten clones hold roughly 0.0086% of a sample with hundreds of thousands of clones, around 87% of them seen once. These data also formed part of another study, on human thymus T cells.

Source material: thymocytes. All receptors derive from a boy under three years old with a congenital heart defect.

The rearrangement uses TRBV12-5 and TRBJ2-1; 8 nucleotides match TRBD2. The CDR3 has 12 residues. Germline V gives CDR1 LGHNT, CDR2 FRNRAP. Unmatched junction bases numbered 3, after V lost 8 bases and J lost 6 bases. The CDR3 region has the DNA TGTGCTAGTCTCGGACTAGCCAATGAGCAGTTCTTC. This encodes CASLGLANEQFF.

The chain recombines TRBV2 with TRBJ1-2; TRBD1 might be the D (5 bases). The CDR3 covers 13 residues. The V gene lost 6 bases and the J gene lost 5 bases, with 13 bases spanning the gap. Germline CDR1 SNHLY, CDR2 FYNNEI. The CDR3 is CASRVQGKYGYTF. CDR3 DNA sequence: TGTGCCAGCAGAGTTCAGGGAAAATATGGCTACACCTTC.

This chain links TRBV6-6 with TRBJ1-5, with TRBD1 matching over 12 bases. CDR1 and CDR2 (germline): MNHNY, SVGAGI (reference sequence). The CDR3 extends over 16 amino acids. The V segment lost 2 bases and the J segment 5 bases; nucleotides outside the gene matches: 4. The CDR3 sequence: CASSYAGTGGYQPQHF. CDR3 in DNA: TGTGCCAGCAGTTACGCGGGGACAGGGGGCTATCAGCCCCAGCATTTT.

J is TRBJ2-1 and V is TRBV23-1; 7 bases are a match to TRBD2. TRBV23-1 is reported as an ORF; its role is uncertain. The CDR3 is made up of 16 amino acids. V was pared by 0 bases and J by 5 bases, with 7 bases of the junction left unmatched. The CDR3 bases are TGCGCCAGCAGTCAATCGGCCGAGCGGGACCACAATGAGCAGTTCTTC. Translated: CASSQSAERDHNEQFF.